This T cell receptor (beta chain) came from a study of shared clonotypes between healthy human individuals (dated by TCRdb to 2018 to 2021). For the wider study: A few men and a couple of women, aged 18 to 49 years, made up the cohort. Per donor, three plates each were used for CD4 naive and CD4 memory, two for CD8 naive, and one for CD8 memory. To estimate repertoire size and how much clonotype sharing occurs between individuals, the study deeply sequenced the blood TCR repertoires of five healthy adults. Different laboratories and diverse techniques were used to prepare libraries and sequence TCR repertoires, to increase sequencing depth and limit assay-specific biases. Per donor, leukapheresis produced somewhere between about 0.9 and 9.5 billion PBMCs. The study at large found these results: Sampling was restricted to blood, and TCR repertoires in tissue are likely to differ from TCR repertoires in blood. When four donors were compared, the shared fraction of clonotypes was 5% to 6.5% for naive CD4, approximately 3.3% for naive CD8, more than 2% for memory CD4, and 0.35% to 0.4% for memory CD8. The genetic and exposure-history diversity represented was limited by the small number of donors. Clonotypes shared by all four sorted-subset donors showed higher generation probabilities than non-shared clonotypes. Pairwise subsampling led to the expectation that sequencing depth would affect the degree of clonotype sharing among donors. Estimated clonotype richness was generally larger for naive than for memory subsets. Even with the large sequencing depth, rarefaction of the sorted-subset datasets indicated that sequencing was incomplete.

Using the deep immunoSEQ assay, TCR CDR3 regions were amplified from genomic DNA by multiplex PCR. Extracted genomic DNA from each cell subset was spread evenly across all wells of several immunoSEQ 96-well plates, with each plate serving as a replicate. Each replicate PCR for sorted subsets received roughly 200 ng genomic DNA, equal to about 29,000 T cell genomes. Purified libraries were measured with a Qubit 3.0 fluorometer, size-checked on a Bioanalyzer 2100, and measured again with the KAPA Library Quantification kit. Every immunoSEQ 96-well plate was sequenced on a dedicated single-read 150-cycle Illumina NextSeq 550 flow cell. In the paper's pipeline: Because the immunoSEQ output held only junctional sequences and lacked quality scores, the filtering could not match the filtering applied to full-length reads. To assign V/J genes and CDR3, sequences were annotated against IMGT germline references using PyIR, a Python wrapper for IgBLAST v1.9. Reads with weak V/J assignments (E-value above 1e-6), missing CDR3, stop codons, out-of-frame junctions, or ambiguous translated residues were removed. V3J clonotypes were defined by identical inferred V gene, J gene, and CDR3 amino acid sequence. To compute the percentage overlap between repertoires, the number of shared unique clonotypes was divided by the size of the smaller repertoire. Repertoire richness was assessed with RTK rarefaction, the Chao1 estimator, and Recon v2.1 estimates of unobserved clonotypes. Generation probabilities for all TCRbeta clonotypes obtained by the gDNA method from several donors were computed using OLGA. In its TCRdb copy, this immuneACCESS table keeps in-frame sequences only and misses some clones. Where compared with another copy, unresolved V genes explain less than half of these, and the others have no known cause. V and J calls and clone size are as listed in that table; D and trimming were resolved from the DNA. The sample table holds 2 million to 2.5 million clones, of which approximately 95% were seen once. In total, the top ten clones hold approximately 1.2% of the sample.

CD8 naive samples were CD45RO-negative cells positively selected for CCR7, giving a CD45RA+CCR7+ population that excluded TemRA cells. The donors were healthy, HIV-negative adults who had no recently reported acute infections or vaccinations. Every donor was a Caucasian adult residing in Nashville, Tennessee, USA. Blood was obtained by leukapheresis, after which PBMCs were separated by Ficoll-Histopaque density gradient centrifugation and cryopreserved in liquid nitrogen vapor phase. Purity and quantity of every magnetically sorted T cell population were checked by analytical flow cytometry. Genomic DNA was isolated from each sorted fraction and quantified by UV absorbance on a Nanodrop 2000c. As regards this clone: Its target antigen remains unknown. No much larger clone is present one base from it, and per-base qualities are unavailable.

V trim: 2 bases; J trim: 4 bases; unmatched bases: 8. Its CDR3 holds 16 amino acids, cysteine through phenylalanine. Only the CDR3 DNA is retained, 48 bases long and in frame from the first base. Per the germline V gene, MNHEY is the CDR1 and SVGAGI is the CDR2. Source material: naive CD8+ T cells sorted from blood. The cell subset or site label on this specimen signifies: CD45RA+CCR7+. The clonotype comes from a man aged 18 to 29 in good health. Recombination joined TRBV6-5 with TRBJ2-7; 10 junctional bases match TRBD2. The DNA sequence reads TGTGCCAGCAGTTACCACCAGCGGGAGGGCCTGTACGAGCAGTACTTC. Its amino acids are CASSYHQREGLYEQYF.